Listed below are T cell receptor beta chains from one sample, sequenced in a study of sequential checkpoint blockade in melanoma. TCRdb keeps only in-frame clones here, not all; method: immunoSEQ multiplex PCR. Among approximately 11,000 clones listed, 75% to 80% were seen once. Here the sequenced sample was CD8+ T cells sorted from blood (inferred from file names), taken from a patient given nivolumab and ipilimumab in sequence. These receptors were taken from a human donor with melanoma. Both conserved end residues are part of each CDR3. D genes are given only for firm matches. Not every row has a clone size; where given, it reads once, few, many or a size class.

TGTGCCAGCAGCTCGATCCGGAACAGTCCCTACGAGCAGTACTTC | CASSSIRNSPYEQYF | TRBV7-6 | . | TRBJ2-7 | .
TGTGCCAGCAGTCCGGCGGGGAGCCAAGAGACCCAGTACTTC | CASSPAGSQETQYF | TRBV27 | . | TRBJ2-5 | .
TGTGCCAGCAGTGGGATTCCGGTAGGGGCGGTTTACGAGCAGTACTTC | CASSGIPVGAVYEQYF | TRBV27 | . | TRBJ2-7 | .
TGCGCCAGCAGCTTGGCACGGGGTTTGGACACTGAAGCTTTCTTT | CASSLARGLDTEAFF | TRBV5-1 | . | TRBJ1-1 | .
TGTGCCAGCAGCACTAGCGGGAGGTCGGCAAGCAATGAGCAGTTCTTC | CASSTSGRSASNEQFF | TRBV27 | . | TRBJ2-1 | TRBD2
TGTGCCAGCAGCTTAACGGCCCCCGGGTACACTGAAGCTTTCTTT | CASSLTAPGYTEAFF | TRBV7-9 | . | TRBJ1-1 | .
TGTGCCAGCAGCCAATCCCGAGCGGGAGACTACGAGCAGTACTTC | CASSQSRAGDYEQYF | TRBV4-2 | . | TRBJ2-7 | TRBD2
TGCAGCGTTGAAGATACGGGGGCTAACTATGGCTACACCTTC | CSVEDTGANYGYTF | TRBV29-1 | . | TRBJ1-2 | .
TGTGCCAGCAGCCCGTGGCGGCTTGAGGGTTACGAGCAGTACTTC | CASSPWRLEGYEQYF | TRBV7-9 | few | TRBJ2-7 | .
TGTGCCAGTAGTATAGACCCCGGGACAGGGGATACTGAAGCTTTCTTT | CASSIDPGTGDTEAFF | TRBV19 | . | TRBJ1-1 | TRBD1
TGTGCCTGGAGAAGCCGGGAAACAGGGTTTCATGGCTACACCTTC | CAWRSRETGFHGYTF | TRBV30 | . | TRBJ1-2 | .
TGTGCCAGCAGTCCGGGGGGGTGGAGCAATCAGCCCCAGCATTTT | CASSPGGWSNQPQHF | TRBV6-5 | . | TRBJ1-5 | .
TGCGCCAGCAGCTTGGGTTCCCGGAACACTGAAGCTTTCTTT | CASSLGSRNTEAFF | TRBV5-1 | . | TRBJ1-1 | .
TGTGCCAGCAGCTTATTCCCCGACAGGACCTACGAGCAGTACTTC | CASSLFPDRTYEQYF | TRBV7-2 | . | TRBJ2-7 | .
TGTGCCAGTAGTCAGGGTGGCTACACCTTC | CASSQGGYTF | TRBV19 | . | TRBJ1-2 | .
TGTGCCAGCAATGCGGGGGGCACCGGGGAGCTGTTTTTT | CASNAGGTGELFF | TRBV2 | . | TRBJ2-2 | TRBD2
TGCGCCAGCAGCTTCGGGGGGGGGTACGAGCAGTACTTC | CASSFGGGYEQYF | TRBV5-1 | . | TRBJ2-7 | TRBD2
TGCAGCGTTGAAGGGCTAGCGGGAGGGGAGACCCAGTACTTC | CSVEGLAGGETQYF | TRBV29-1 | . | TRBJ2-5 | TRBD2
TGTGCCAGCAGTTACTCAAGGGGGAACGAGCAGTATTTC | CASSYSRGNEQYF | TRBV6-5 | . | TRBJ2-7 | .
TGCGCCAGCAGCCAAGCACCCGGGACAGGGGATGGCTACACCTTC | CASSQAPGTGDGYTF | TRBV4-1 | . | TRBJ1-2 | TRBD1
TGTGCCAGCAGCACCAGGAACGGGAGGCCGCTCTACGAGCAGTACTTC | CASSTRNGRPLYEQYF | TRBV28 | . | TRBJ2-7 | TRBD2
TGTGCCAGCAAAAAGGGGCTCGAGCAGTACTTC | CASKKGLEQYF | TRBV6-5 | . | TRBJ2-7 | .
TGCGCCAGCAGCCAAGATTCCAGACTACTTTACGAGCAGTACTTC | CASSQDSRLLYEQYF | TRBV4-1 | . | TRBJ2-7 | .
TGTGCCAGCAGCCGAGAAAACCAAGGATTGGGCATGAACACTGAAGCTTTCTTT | CASSRENQGLGMNTEAFF | TRBV5-4 | . | TRBJ1-1 | .
TGCGCCAGCAGCTGGGGAGACAGGGAGCTAGCGGGAGGGCCCGGCACCGGGGAGCTGTTTTTT | CASSWGDRELAGGPGTGELFF | TRBV5-1 | . | TRBJ2-2 | TRBD2
TGCAGCGTTGGCGGGCCGATAGATACGCAGTATTTT | CSVGGPIDTQYF | TRBV29-1 | . | TRBJ2-3 | .
TGTGCCAGCAGGGGGCGGAGCCTCGTTTCACCCCTCCACTTT | CASRGRSLVSPLHF | TRBV27 | . | TRBJ1-6 | .
TGTGCCAGCAGTCCGACTAGCTGGGCCTACAATGAGCAGTTCTTC | CASSPTSWAYNEQFF | TRBV7-2 | . | TRBJ2-1 | TRBD2
TGCGCCAGCAGTTGGGGAGCGGGAGGGCCCACAGATACGCAGTATTTT | CASSWGAGGPTDTQYF | TRBV5-1 | . | TRBJ2-3 | TRBD2
TGTGCCAGAAGCTTGCGTAGCGGGAGACCACTTTTAGCCAAAAACATTCAGTACTTC | CARSLRSGRPLLAKNIQYF | TRBV5-3 | . | TRBJ2-4 | TRBD2
TGTGCCAGCAGTCCGGTCCTTCGCACCGGGGAGCTGTTTTTT | CASSPVLRTGELFF | TRBV9 | once | TRBJ2-2 | .
TGTGCCAGCAGAGGACTAGCGCAGTCCACCTACGAGCAGTACTTC | CASRGLAQSTYEQYF | TRBV11-1 | few | TRBJ2-7 | TRBD2
TGTGCCAGTAGTTGGTCTAGCGGGAGTTACGAGCAGTACTTC | CASSWSSGSYEQYF | TRBV19 | . | TRBJ2-7 | TRBD2
TGCGCCAGCAGCCAAAGAGGGACAGGGGGTCTGTACGAGCAGTACTTC | CASSQRGTGGLYEQYF | TRBV4-3 | . | TRBJ2-7 | TRBD1
TGTGCCAGCAGCCTTAGCGCGTCGTTCCAAGAGGCCCAGTACTTC | CASSLSASFQEAQYF | TRBV28 | . | TRBJ2-5 | .
TGCAGCGTTGATGGCGGGCTCCCCTACGAGCAGTACTTC | CSVDGGLPYEQYF | TRBV29-1 | few | TRBJ2-7 | .
TGTGCCAGCAGGGGAACGGGACTAGCGCAAAACATTCAGTACTTC | CASRGTGLAQNIQYF | TRBV7-3 | . | TRBJ2-4 | TRBD2
TGTGCCAGCAGCCCCCACTCCGGGACAGGGAACAATGAGCAGTTCTTC | CASSPHSGTGNNEQFF | TRBV5-8 | . | TRBJ2-1 | TRBD1
TGCGCCAGCATGGACTCCGCAATTGTTCCCTGGTACTTC | CASMDSAIVPWYF | TRBV10-1 | . | TRBJ2-7 | .
TGTGCCAGCAGCTTACAGGGGAGCAATCAGCCCCAGCATTTT | CASSLQGSNQPQHF | TRBV7-2 | . | TRBJ1-5 | .
TGCGCCAGCAGCCACGGACACCAATACGAGCAGTACTTC | CASSHGHQYEQYF | TRBV5-1 | . | TRBJ2-7 | .
TGTGCCAGTAGTATATTTCCACCGGGACAGGGGTGGGTCAATCAGCCCCAGCATTTT | CASSIFPPGQGWVNQPQHF | TRBV19 | . | TRBJ1-5 | TRBD1
TGTGCCAGCAGCACTAGTCCTGCCTACGAGCAGTACTTC | CASSTSPAYEQYF | TRBV7-8 | few | TRBJ2-7 | .
TGTGCCAGCAGGATACCCCCGGGGGGTCTCTACAATGAGCAGTTCTTC | CASRIPPGGLYNEQFF | TRBV2 | once | TRBJ2-1 | TRBD2
TGTGCCGCCTCTGTCGAGGTCCCAGATACGCAGTATTTT | CAASVEVPDTQYF | TRBV2 | . | TRBJ2-3 | .